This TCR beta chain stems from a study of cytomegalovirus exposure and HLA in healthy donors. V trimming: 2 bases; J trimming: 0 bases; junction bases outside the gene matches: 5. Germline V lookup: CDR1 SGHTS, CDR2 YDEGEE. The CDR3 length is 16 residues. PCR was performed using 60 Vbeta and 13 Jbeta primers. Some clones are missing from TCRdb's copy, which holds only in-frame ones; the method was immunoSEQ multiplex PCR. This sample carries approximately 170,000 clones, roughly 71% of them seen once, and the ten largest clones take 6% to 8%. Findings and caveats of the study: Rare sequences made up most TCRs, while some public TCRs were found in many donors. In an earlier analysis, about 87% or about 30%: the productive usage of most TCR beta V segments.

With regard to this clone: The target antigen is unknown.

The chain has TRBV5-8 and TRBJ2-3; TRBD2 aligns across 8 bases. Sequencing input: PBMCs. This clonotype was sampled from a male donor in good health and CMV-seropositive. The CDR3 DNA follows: TGTGCCAGCAGCTTCGTAGCGGGGACTAGCACAGATACGCAGTATTTT. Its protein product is CASSFVAGTSTDTQYF. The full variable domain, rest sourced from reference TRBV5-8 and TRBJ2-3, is EAGVTQSPTHLIKTRGQQATLRCSPISGHTSVYWYQQALGLGLQFLLWYDEGEERNRGNFPPRFSGRQFPNYSSELNVNALELEDSALYLCASSFVAGTSTDTQYFGPGTRLTVL.